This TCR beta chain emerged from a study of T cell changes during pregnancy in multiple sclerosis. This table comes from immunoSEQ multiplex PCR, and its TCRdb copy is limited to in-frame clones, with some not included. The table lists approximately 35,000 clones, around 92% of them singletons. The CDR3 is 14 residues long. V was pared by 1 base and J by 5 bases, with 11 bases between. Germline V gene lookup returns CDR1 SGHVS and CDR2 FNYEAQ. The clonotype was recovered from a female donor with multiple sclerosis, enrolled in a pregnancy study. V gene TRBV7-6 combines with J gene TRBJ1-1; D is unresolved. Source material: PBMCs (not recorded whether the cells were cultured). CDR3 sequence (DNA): TGTGCCAGCAGCTTAGAATTAAGGTGGACTGAAGCTTTCTTT. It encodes CASSLELRWTEAFF.